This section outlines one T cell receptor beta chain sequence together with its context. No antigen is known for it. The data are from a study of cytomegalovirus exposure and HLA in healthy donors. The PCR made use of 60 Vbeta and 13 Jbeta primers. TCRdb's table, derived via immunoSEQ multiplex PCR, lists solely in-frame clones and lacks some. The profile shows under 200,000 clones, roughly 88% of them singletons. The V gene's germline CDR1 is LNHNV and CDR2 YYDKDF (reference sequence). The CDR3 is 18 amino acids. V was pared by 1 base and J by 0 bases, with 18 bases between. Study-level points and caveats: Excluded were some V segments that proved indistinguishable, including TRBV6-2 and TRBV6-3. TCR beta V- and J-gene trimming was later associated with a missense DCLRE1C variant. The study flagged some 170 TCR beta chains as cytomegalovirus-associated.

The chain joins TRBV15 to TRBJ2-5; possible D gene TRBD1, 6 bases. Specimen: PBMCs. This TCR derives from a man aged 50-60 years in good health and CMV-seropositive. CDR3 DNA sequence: TGTGCCACCAGCAGAGCCCGGTGGGACACTCTCTACCAAGAGACCCAGTACTTC. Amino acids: CATSRARWDTLYQETQYF.